These 23 T cell receptor beta chains share one sample of origin, sequenced in a study of T cell responses to AZD1222 COVID-19 vaccine. Repertoires were generated with immunoSEQ multiplex PCR, while TCRdb's copy carries only in-frame clones and drops some. Of roughly 160,000 clones in the sample, 88% were seen once. The sample consisted of peripheral blood, taken 28 days after the second AZD1222 dose. The receptors derive from an adult who received the AZD1222 COVID-19 vaccine.

V gene TRBV4-1 combines with J gene TRBJ2-5; 10 bases line up with TRBD1. The CDR3 runs 14 residues. Germline CDR1 MGHRA, CDR2 YSYEKL. The V segment lost 3 bases and the J segment 6 bases; nucleotides outside the gene matches: 4. The CDR3, as DNA: TGCGCCAGCAGCCAGCGGGACAGGGGTAAGACCCAGTACTTC. Its protein is CASSQRDRGKTQYF.

This chain joins TRBV6-5 and TRBJ1-1, with D possibly matching TRBD1 (6 bases). Looked up from germline, CDR1 is MNHEY and CDR2 is SVGAGI. This CDR3 spans 15 amino acids. The germline V and J ends were trimmed by 7 bases and 0 bases, with 15 bases remaining between them. CDR3 nucleotides: TGTGCCAGCAAGCGTACCCAGGGGTTGAACACTGAAGCTTTCTTT. Protein: CASKRTQGLNTEAFF.

The genes are TRBV4-2 and TRBJ1-1, with TRBD1 identical over 7 bases. Germline V gives CDR1 LGHNA, CDR2 YNFKEQ. V lost 0 bases to trimming and J lost 10 bases; unmatched junction nucleotides: 11. There are 15 residues in the CDR3. The CDR3 loop reads CASSQDRRGPKAAFF. CDR3 DNA sequence: TGTGCCAGCAGCCAAGATCGGAGGGGGCCCAAGGCAGCTTTCTTT.

The gene calls are TRBV7-8 and TRBJ1-5, with 10 bases aligning to TRBD1. In germline, CDR1 is SGHVS, CDR2 FQNEAQ. The CDR3 length is 17 residues. Unmatched junction bases numbered 11, after V lost 5 bases and J lost 4 bases. CDR3 in DNA: TGTGCCAGCAGCCCCCTCGGGACAGGGGCCGTAAATCAGCCCCAGCATTTT. Residues: CASSPLGTGAVNQPQHF.

The genes are TRBV4-1 and TRBJ2-7; 7 bases agree with TRBD1. J lost 7 bases, V lost 1 base, and 10 bases had no gene match. Germline loops: CDR1 MGHRA, CDR2 YSYEKL. The CDR3 contains 15 residues. The CDR3 region is CASSQAWDRRGEQYF. In DNA, the CDR3 is TGCGCCAGCAGCCAAGCTTGGGACAGACGGGGTGAGCAGTACTTC.

The chain recombines TRBV18 with TRBJ2-1; possibly TRBD2 for D (6 bases). Trimming removed 3 bases at V and 7 bases at J, with 13 bases between. The CDR3 loop spans 14 amino acids. Germline V gene lookup returns CDR1 KGHSH and CDR2 LQKENI. The CDR3 loop is CASSPGPGGNEQFF. CDR3 coding DNA: TGTGCCAGCTCACCGGGACCTGGGGGGAATGAGCAGTTCTTC.

The chain couples TRBV5-1 to TRBJ2-5; D remains ambiguous. This CDR3 is built from 13 residues. Trimming removed 7 bases from V and 5 bases from J, with 15 bases in between. CDR1 is SGHRS, CDR2 YFSETQ, per germline. In nucleotides, the CDR3 is TGCGCCAGCGGGTTAGCAGTTGAGGAGACCCAGTACTTC. Its protein is CASGLAVEETQYF.

V gene TRBV27 combines with J gene TRBJ1-2, with D unclear. There are 11 residues in the CDR3. The V end lost 2 bases, the J end lost 9 bases, and 7 bases lay between the germline ends. Germline CDR1 and CDR2: MNHEY and SMNVEV (reference sequence). Here the CDR3 reads CASSLGGSYTF. In DNA, the CDR3 is TGTGCCAGCAGTTTAGGTGGGAGCTACACCTTC.

Details on this clone: This same CDR3 is encoded by further DNA sequences in the sample. The CDR3 DNA reads TGTGCCAGCAGCCTTGGGGAGTCCTATGGCTACACCTTC. Amino acid sequence: CASSLGESYGYTF. This chain connects TRBV7-9 to TRBJ1-2; D remains unclear. Trimming took off 5 bases at V and 4 bases at J, with 11 bases between the two ends. This CDR3 comprises 13 residues. Germline CDR1 SEHNR, CDR2 FQNEAQ (reference sequence).

Comments on this clone: This specimen includes other DNA sequences encoding the same CDR3. The CDR3: CASSLGAYEQYF. The CDR3 bases are TGTGCCAGCAGCTTAGGTGCCTACGAGCAGTACTTC. V and J are TRBV7-2 and TRBJ2-7; the D is unclear. The CDR3 consists of 12 residues. Germline V lookup: CDR1 SGHTA, CDR2 FQGNSA. The germline V and J ends were trimmed by 1 base and 2 bases, with 3 bases remaining between them.

As DNA, the CDR3 is TGTGCCACCAGCCAGCACAATGAGCAGTTCTTC. Its translation: CATSQHNEQFF. The gene calls are TRBV15 and TRBJ2-1; no definite D call. Trimming left V 5 bases short and J 5 bases short, with 4 bases between. Germline V CDR1 and CDR2: LNHNV, YYDKDF (reference sequence). This CDR3 region has 11 residues.

This rearrangement joins TRBV6-5 to TRBJ1-5, with 8 bases that match TRBD1. The germline gives CDR1 MNHEY, CDR2 SVGAGI. This CDR3 contains 14 residues. The V gene end was trimmed by 6 bases and the J gene end by 6 bases; junction bases not matched to a gene: 7. This chain's CDR3 is CASSYRGGGQPQHF. In DNA, the CDR3 is TGTGCCAGCAGCTACAGGGGGGGCGGTCAGCCCCAGCATTTT.

Regarding this clone: Other DNA sequences in this sample translate to the same CDR3. The genes are TRBV19 and TRBJ1-2; no definite D call. This CDR3 contains 13 residues. V was trimmed by 1 base and J by 5 bases, leaving 8 bases between them. Germline values: CDR1 LNHDA, CDR2 SQIVND (reference sequence). The CDR3 bases are TGTGCCAGTAGTATAGGACTTGGGTATGGCTACACCTTC. This encodes CASSIGLGYGYTF. Variable domain in full (rest from reference TRBV19 and TRBJ1-2): DGGITQSPKYLFRKEGQNVTLSCEQNLNHDAMYWYRQDPGQGLRLIYYSQIVNDFQKGDIAEGYSVSREKKESFPLTVTSAQKNPTAFYLCASSIGLGYGYTFGSGTRLTVV.

The chain joins TRBV18 to TRBJ1-1; no definite D call. The CDR3 is made up of 13 amino acids. Germline V gene data show CDR1 as KGHSH and CDR2 as LQKENI. V was shortened by 1 base and J by 3 bases, with 6 bases between the two germline ends. The CDR3 nucleotides are TGTGCCAGCTCACCACTTCCGTACACTGAAGCTTTCTTT. Translated: CASSPLPYTEAFF.

The rearrangement joins TRBV11-2 to TRBJ1-1, with TRBD1 matching 8 bases. This CDR3 has 15 residues. V gave up 5 bases and J gave up 4 bases; unmatched junction bases: 9. In germline, CDR1 is SGHAT, CDR2 FQNNGV. The CDR3 is CASSLLTGVGTEAFF. The CDR3 DNA reads TGTGCCAGCAGCCTGCTGACAGGGGTGGGCACTGAAGCTTTCTTT. Complete variable domain (other parts from reference TRBV11-2 and TRBJ1-1): EAGVAQSPRYKIIEKRQSVAFWCNPISGHATLYWYQQILGQGPKLLIQFQNNGVVDDSQLPKDRFSAERLKGVDSTLKIQPAKLEDSAVYLCASSLLTGVGTEAFFGQGTRLTVV.

V gene TRBV15 combines with J gene TRBJ2-5; TRBD1 matches 7 bases. This CDR3 contains 14 residues. Trimming cost V 6 bases and J 5 bases; bases outside gene matches: 9. CDR1 and CDR2 (germline): LNHNV, YYDKDF (reference sequence). For the CDR3, the DNA is TGTGCCACCAGTACGACAGGGCGAAGGGAGACCCAGTACTTC. This sequence encodes CATSTTGRRETQYF.

The rearrangement joins TRBV6-5 to TRBJ1-5; D ambiguous. The CDR3 is 11 amino acids. V lost 8 bases and J lost 3, with 5 bases in between. Germline CDR1 and CDR2: MNHEY and SVGAGI. CDR3 in amino acids: CASGVNQPQHF. In DNA form, the CDR3 reads TGTGCCAGCGGAGTCAATCAGCCCCAGCATTTT.

The genes are TRBV5-1 and TRBJ2-5; the match to TRBD1 covers 8 bases. The CDR3 has 14 residues. Germline CDR1 and CDR2: SGHRS and YFSETQ. The V gene end was trimmed by 4 bases and the J gene end by 3 bases; junction bases not matched to a gene: 5. The CDR3 region is CASSVDRAEETQYF. CDR3 in DNA: TGCGCCAGCAGCGTGGACAGGGCCGAAGAGACCCAGTACTTC. Supplemented by reference TRBV5-1 and TRBJ2-5, the full variable domain reads KAGVTQTPRYLIKTRGQQVTLSCSPISGHRSVSWYQQTPGQGLQFLFEYFSETQRNKGNFPGRFSGRQFSNSRSEMNVSTLELGDSALYLCASSVDRAEETQYFGPGTRLLVL.

The chain links TRBV27 to TRBJ1-1; maybe TRBD1 (6 bases). Germline-derived CDR1 and CDR2 are MNHEY and SMNVEV (reference sequence). V dropped 5 bases and J dropped 4 bases, with 17 bases sitting between them. CDR3 length: 15 amino acids. The CDR3 nucleotides read TGTGCCAGCAGTCTGCACGGGGGGCATAGCACTGAAGCTTTCTTT. Translating gives CASSLHGGHSTEAFF.

Only a few counts were recorded for this clone. DNA of the CDR3: TGTGCCAGTAGCCCTTTGACTGAGAACTATGGCTACACCTTC. Residues: CASSPLTENYGYTF. V and J are TRBV19 and TRBJ1-2, with D unclear. V lost 6 bases, J lost 2 bases, and 13 bases lay in between. Germline lookup yields CDR1 LNHDA and CDR2 SQIVND (reference sequence). The CDR3 covers 14 residues.

This clone was seen a handful of times. The V call is TRBV5-6, the J call TRBJ2-2; 9 positions agree with TRBD1. V dropped 4 bases and J dropped 0; count of bases not matched to a gene: 10. CDR1 is SGHDT, CDR2 YYEEEE, per germline. The CDR3 length is 18 residues. The CDR3 is CASSGYRGRAANTGELFF. CDR3 sequence (DNA): TGTGCCAGCAGCGGTTACAGGGGGCGGGCAGCGAACACCGGGGAGCTGTTTTTT.

This rearrangement joins TRBV5-1 to TRBJ2-6; no definite D call. Germline lookup yields CDR1 SGHRS and CDR2 YFSETQ. The CDR3 has 15 residues. Trimming removed 1 base at V and 1 base at J, with 6 bases between. The CDR3 protein is CASSLSRSGANVLTF. The CDR3, as DNA: TGCGCCAGCAGCTTGAGCAGGTCTGGGGCCAACGTCCTGACTTTC.

The chain links TRBV7-2 to TRBJ1-4; no clear D gene. This CDR3 is 13 amino acids long. Trimming cost V 4 bases and J 8 bases, with 11 bases left between them. Germline V gene data show CDR1 as SGHTA and CDR2 as FQGNSA. The CDR3 protein is CASSWGVREKLFF. The CDR3 nucleotides are TGTGCCAGCAGCTGGGGAGTAAGAGAAAAACTGTTTTTT.